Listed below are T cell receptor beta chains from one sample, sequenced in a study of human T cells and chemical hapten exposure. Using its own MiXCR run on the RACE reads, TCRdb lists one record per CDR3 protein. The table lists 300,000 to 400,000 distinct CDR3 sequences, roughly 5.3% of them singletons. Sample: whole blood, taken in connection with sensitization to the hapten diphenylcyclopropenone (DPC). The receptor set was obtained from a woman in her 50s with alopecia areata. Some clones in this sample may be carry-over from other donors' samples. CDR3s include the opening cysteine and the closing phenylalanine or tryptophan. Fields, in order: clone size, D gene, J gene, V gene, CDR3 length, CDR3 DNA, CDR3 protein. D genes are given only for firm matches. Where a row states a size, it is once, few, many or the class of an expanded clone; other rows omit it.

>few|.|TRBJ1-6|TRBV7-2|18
TGTGCCAGCAGCCTACGTCGACAGCAGAGCTCCTATAATTCACCCCTCCACTTT
CASSLRRQQSSYNSPLHF
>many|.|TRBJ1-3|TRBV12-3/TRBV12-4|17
TGTGCCAGCAGTTTCCTCGGGACGCCCAGCTCTGGAAACACCATATATTTT
CASSFLGTPSSGNTIYF
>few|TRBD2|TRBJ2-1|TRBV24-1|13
TGTGCCACCAGTGATCATAGCGGGGGGGTGCAGTTCTTC
CATSDHSGGVQFF
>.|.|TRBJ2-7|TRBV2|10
TGTGCCAGCGGTGGAGCGGCCGCTTACTTC
CASGGAAAYF
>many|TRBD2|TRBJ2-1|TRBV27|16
TGTGCCAGCAGTTTACCTCTCGGCGGGGGTAACAATGAGCAGTTCTTC
CASSLPLGGGNNEQFF
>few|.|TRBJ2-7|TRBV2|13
TGTGCCAGCAGTCCCCGTGCCGCCTACGAGCAGTACTTC
CASSPRAAYEQYF
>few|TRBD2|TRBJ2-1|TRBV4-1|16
TGCGCCAGCAGCAGAAGTGCGGGAGGGCCCAGCAATGAGCAGTTCTTC
CASSRSAGGPSNEQFF
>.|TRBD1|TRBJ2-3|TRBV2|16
TGTGCCAGCGGCGGACAGGGGGCGAATAAAACAGATACGCAGTATTTT
CASGGQGANKTDTQYF
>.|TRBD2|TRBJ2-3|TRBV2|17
TGTGCCAGCAGCGGGACTAGCGGGGGGCCGAGAACAGATACGCAGTATTTT
CASSGTSGGPRTDTQYF
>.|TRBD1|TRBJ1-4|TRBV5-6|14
TGTGCCAGCGCATCCGGGACAGATAATGAAAAACTGTTTTTT
CASASGTDNEKLFF
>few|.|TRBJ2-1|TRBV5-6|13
TGTGCCAGCAGCTTGGTGGTCGAGGATGAGCAGTTCTTC
CASSLVVEDEQFF
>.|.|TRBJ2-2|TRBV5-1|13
TGCGCCAGCAGCACTCGGAAGGCCGGGGAGCTGTTTTTT
CASSTRKAGELFF
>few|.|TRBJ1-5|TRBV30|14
TGTGCCTGGACCCCGACGGGGGACAATCAGCCCCAGCATTTT
CAWTPTGDNQPQHF
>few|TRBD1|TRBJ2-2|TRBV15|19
TGTGCCACCAGCAGAGACATCCGGACAGGGGGCATAAACACCGGGGAGCTGTTTTTT
CATSRDIRTGGINTGELFF
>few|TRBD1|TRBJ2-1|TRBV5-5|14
TGTGCCAGCAGCCCGGGGACAGCCTACAATGAGCAGTTCTTC
CASSPGTAYNEQFF
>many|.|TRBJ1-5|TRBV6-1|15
TGTGCCAGCAGTGAAGGACAGGACAGCAATCAGCCCCAGCATTTT
CASSEGQDSNQPQHF
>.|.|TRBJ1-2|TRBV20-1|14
TGCAGTGCTCCTGACCCAAATCGTTCCTATGGCTACACCTTC
CSAPDPNRSYGYTF
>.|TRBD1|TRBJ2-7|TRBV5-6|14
TGTGCCAGCAGAACCGGGACAGGGTCCTACGAGCAGTACTTC
CASRTGTGSYEQYF
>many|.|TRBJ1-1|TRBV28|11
TGTGCCAGCAGCTTACGGTTTGAAGCTTTCTTT
CASSLRFEAFF
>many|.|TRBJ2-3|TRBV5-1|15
TGCGCCAGCAGCTTGGAGGCCGCCCAGGGAGATACGCAGTATTTT
CASSLEAAQGDTQYF
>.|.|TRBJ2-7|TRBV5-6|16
TGTGCCAGCAGCAACCGTATAGGACAGCGGACGTCCGAGCAGTACTTC
CASSNRIGQRTSEQYF
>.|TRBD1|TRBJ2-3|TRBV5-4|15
TGTGCCAGCAGCCGGGACAGGGGGCAACCAGATACGCAGTATTTT
CASSRDRGQPDTQYF
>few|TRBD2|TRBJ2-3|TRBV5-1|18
TGCGCCAGCAGCCCGGGACTAGCGGGGGGGCCAGGGCGTGATACGCAGTATTTT
CASSPGLAGGPGRDTQYF
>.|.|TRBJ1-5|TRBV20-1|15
TGCAGTGCTAGGGGCCGGAGGGCAGGGCATCAGCCCCAGCATTTT
CSARGRRAGHQPQHF
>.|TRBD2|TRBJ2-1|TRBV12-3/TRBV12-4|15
TGTGCCAGCAGTCCCGTCGCTAGCGGGGGGAATGAGCAGTTCTTC
CASSPVASGGNEQFF
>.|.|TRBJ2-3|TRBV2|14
TGTGCCAGCAGTGACAGGGCGCAGGGAGATACGCAGTATTTT
CASSDRAQGDTQYF
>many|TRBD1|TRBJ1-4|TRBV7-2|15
TGTGCCAGCAGCCCCGGACAGGGCAAGGGAGAAAAACTGTTTTTT
CASSPGQGKGEKLFF